These 30 T cell receptor beta chains were sequenced from one sample in a study of blood T cell repertoires in COVID-19 (dated by TCRdb to 2018 to 2020). Libraries were built with the immunoSEQ multiplex PCR assay. Here the immuneACCESS table is served through TCRdb, limited to in-frame sequences with V and J called. Missing clones are a known gap in these copies; in checked studies unresolved V genes cover under half, and the rest lacks a known reason. This sample gives 40,000 to 50,000 clones in total; roughly nine tenths of them show up just once. The ten largest clonotypes hold roughly 21% of the sample. The specimen was peripheral blood. The receptor set was obtained from a man aged 50 to 59 with active COVID-19.

This chain connects TRBV3-1 (or the pseudogene TRBV3-2) to TRBJ1-6; D uncertain. Trimming pared 0 bases from V and 11 bases from J, leaving 8 bases between. CDR3 length: 13 residues. In germline, CDR1 is LGHDT, CDR2 YNNKEL (reference sequence). CDR3: CASSQDTGTPLHF. For the CDR3, the DNA is TGTGCCAGCAGCCAAGATACGGGGACACCCCTCCACTTT.

The chain links TRBV7-9 to TRBJ2-2; D is ambiguous. The CDR3 contains 13 residues. Deletions cut 6 bases from V and 3 bases from J, with 8 bases between. Germline V gives CDR1 SEHNR, CDR2 FQNEAQ (reference sequence). CDR3: CASRLQYTGELFF. CDR3 nucleotides: TGTGCCAGCAGGCTACAGTACACCGGGGAGCTGTTTTTT. The entire variable domain, with the rest obtained from reference TRBV7-9 and TRBJ2-2, is as follows: DTGVSQNPRHKITKRGQNVTFRCDPISEHNRLYWYRQTLGQGPEFLTYFQNEAQLEKSRLLSDRFSAERPKGSFSTLEIQRTEQGDSAMYLCASRLQYTGELFFGEGSRLTVL.

The sample holds one count of this clone. The chain combines TRBV7-3 with TRBJ2-1, with TRBD2 as a possible D gene (6 bases). The germline V gene encodes CDR1 SGHTA and CDR2 FQGTGA. V shed 5 bases and J shed 3 bases, with 11 bases lying between them. The CDR3 spans 14 residues. The CDR3 sequence is CASSQPGVYNEQFF. The CDR3 DNA reads as TGTGCCAGCAGCCAACCGGGGGTCTACAATGAGCAGTTCTTC.

The V and J genes are TRBV12-3 or TRBV12-4 and TRBJ1-5; D ambiguous. This CDR3 spans 13 amino acids. Trimming stripped 7 bases from V and 1 base from J, with 8 bases between. As DNA, the CDR3 is TGTGCCAGCACTAAAGAAAGCAATCAGCCCCAGCATTTT. This codes for CASTKESNQPQHF.

V gene TRBV19 combines with J gene TRBJ2-3, with a weak D call TRBD2 (6 bases). CDR1 is LNHDA and CDR2 is SQIVND in the germline V gene (reference sequence). V gave up 6 bases and J gave up 4 bases, with 17 bases separating them. This CDR3 comprises 15 residues. The CDR3 DNA follows: TGTGCCAGTAGACCCCCCAGCTCGGGAGCAGATACGCAGTATTTT. Its translation is CASRPPSSGADTQYF.

V is TRBV28 and J is TRBJ2-1; D is unresolved. The CDR3 spans 10 residues. The germline CDR1 and CDR2 sequences are MDHEN and SYDVKM. The V end lost 5 bases, the J end lost 7 bases, and 3 bases lay between the germline ends. The CDR3 sequence: CASSHNEQFF. The CDR3 DNA follows: TGTGCCAGCAGTCATAATGAGCAGTTCTTC. Drawing the rest from reference TRBV28 and TRBJ2-1, the complete variable domain is DVKVTQSSRYLVKRTGEKVFLECVQDMDHENMFWYRQDPGLGLRLIYFSYDVKMKEKGDIPEGYSVSREKKERFSLILESASTNQTSMYLCASSHNEQFFGPGTRLTVL.

The rearrangement links TRBV6-2 or TRBV6-3 to TRBJ2-7, with D perhaps TRBD1 (5 bases). From germline, CDR1 is MNHEY and CDR2 SVGEGT. Trimming left V 5 bases short and J 7 bases short, with 9 bases between. The CDR3 covers 11 residues. As DNA, the CDR3 is TGTGCCAGCAGTCCAGGGATTGAGCAGTACTTC. It is translated as CASSPGIEQYF.

The chain is built from TRBV5-6 and TRBJ2-6; D unclear. Looked up from germline, CDR1 is SGHDT and CDR2 is YYEEEE. This CDR3 has 15 residues. Trimming removed 1 base from V and 0 bases from J, with 5 bases in between. CDR3 nucleotides: TGTGCCAGCAGCTTGCCGGGCTCTGGGGCCAACGTCCTGACTTTC. This codes for CASSLPGSGANVLTF.

V is TRBV28 and J is TRBJ1-1; D is unresolved. The V end lost 3 bases, the J end lost 1 base, and 6 bases lay between the germline ends. There are 13 residues in the CDR3. The germline CDR1 and CDR2 sequences are MDHEN and SYDVKM. The CDR3 DNA is TGTGCCAGCAGTTTCCCAGGGAACACTGAAGCTTTCTTT. Protein product: CASSFPGNTEAFF.

This clone has only one observation. The gene calls are TRBV28 and TRBJ1-2; TRBD1 matches 7 bases. Germline loops: CDR1 MDHEN, CDR2 SYDVKM. The CDR3 has 13 amino acids. V dropped 6 bases and J dropped 8; count of bases not matched to a gene: 9. CDR3 sequence reads: CASRFTGVEGYTF. Here the CDR3 DNA reads TGTGCCAGCAGATTTACAGGGGTGGAGGGCTACACCTTC.

The chain links TRBV5-1 to TRBJ2-7; perhaps TRBD2 as D (7 bases). V was pared by 4 bases and J by 7 bases, with 21 bases between. The CDR3 totals 15 residues. CDR1 is SGHRS, CDR2 YFSETQ, per germline. CDR3: CASSPSGGGAEEQYF. CDR3 coding DNA: TGCGCCAGCAGCCCCTCGGGTGGGGGGGCTGAAGAGCAGTACTTC. Looking up the rest from reference TRBV5-1 and TRBJ2-7 gives the full variable domain: KAGVTQTPRYLIKTRGQQVTLSCSPISGHRSVSWYQQTPGQGLQFLFEYFSETQRNKGNFPGRFSGRQFSNSRSEMNVSTLELGDSALYLCASSPSGGGAEEQYFGPGTRLTVT.

The chain couples TRBV29-1 to TRBJ1-1, with 9 bases fitting TRBD1. Germline V gene lookup returns CDR1 SQVTM and CDR2 ANQGSEA. The CDR3 loop spans 12 amino acids. The V and J ends lost 7 bases and 4 bases, in that order; junction bases with no gene match: 4. The CDR3 protein is CSAQGARTEAFF. The CDR3 region has the DNA TGCAGCGCACAGGGGGCACGCACTGAAGCTTTCTTT.

The J gene is TRBJ1-1, the V gene TRBV7-2; perhaps TRBD1 as D (5 bases). This CDR3 has 13 residues. V gave up 4 bases and J gave up 1 base, with 7 bases separating them. Germline V gene lookup returns CDR1 SGHTA and CDR2 FQGNSA. CDR3 loop: CASSSQGNTEAFF. CDR3 nucleotides: TGTGCCAGCAGCTCGCAGGGGAACACTGAAGCTTTCTTT.

The V and J genes are TRBV5-1 and TRBJ2-1; a weak D match, TRBD1 (6 bases). Germline assignment: CDR1 SGHRS and CDR2 YFSETQ. The ends were cut back, 3 bases at V and 6 bases at J, with 13 bases in the middle. The CDR3 runs 14 residues. CDR3: CASSWGQGGNEQFF. CDR3 nucleotides: TGCGCCAGCAGCTGGGGGCAGGGCGGCAATGAGCAGTTCTTC.

The chain links TRBV4-2 to TRBJ2-3; the match to TRBD1 covers 8 bases. The J segment lost 4 bases and the V segment lost 4 bases, leaving 10 bases of the junction unmatched. The CDR3 has 16 amino acids. Germline V gives CDR1 LGHNA, CDR2 YNFKEQ. This CDR3 is CASSPQRTGPPDTQYF. The CDR3 bases are TGTGCCAGCAGCCCCCAAAGGACAGGGCCCCCAGATACGCAGTATTTT.

The chain recombines TRBV7-2 with TRBJ2-5, with 7 positions matching TRBD1. V was pared by 0 bases and J by 3 bases, with 4 bases of the junction left unmatched. The CDR3 consists of 15 residues. The germline CDR1 and CDR2 sequences are SGHTA and FQGNSA. CDR3 bases: TGTGCCAGCAGCTTAGCCCCTGGGACAGAAGAGACCCAGTACTTC. Protein product: CASSLAPGTEETQYF.

The genes are TRBV5-1 and TRBJ2-1, with D tentatively TRBD1 (5 bases). With 0 bases removed from V and 12 bases from J, the gap between germline ends came to 19 bases. This CDR3 spans 15 amino acids. The germline CDR1 and CDR2 sequences are SGHRS and YFSETQ. CDR3: CASSLGMVGRAVQFF. CDR3 DNA: TGCGCCAGCAGCTTGGGGATGGTGGGGCGAGCCGTGCAGTTCTTC.

The chain recombines TRBV18 with TRBJ2-2; 9 bases align to TRBD2. CDR1 is KGHSH and CDR2 is LQKENI in the germline V gene. V shed 0 bases, J shed 2 bases, and the junction held 4 bases outside the gene matches. The length of the CDR3 is 17 residues. This CDR3 reads CASSPPASGTNTGELFF. CDR3 in DNA: TGTGCCAGCTCACCACCGGCTAGCGGGACTAACACCGGGGAGCTGTTTTTT. The whole variable domain, filled in from reference TRBV18 and TRBJ2-2, reads NAGVMQNPRHLVRRRGQEARLRCSPMKGHSHVYWYRQLPEEGLKFMVYLQKENIIDESGMPKERFSAEFPKEGPSILRIQQVVRGDSAAYFCASSPPASGTNTGELFFGEGSRLTVL.

V gene TRBV6-6 combines with J gene TRBJ2-7; TRBD1 aligns across 10 bases. The CDR3 has 14 amino acids. V gave up 6 bases and J gave up 6 bases; unmatched junction bases: 8. Per the germline V gene, CDR1 is MNHNY and CDR2 is SVGAGI (reference sequence). The CDR3 protein is CASSLTDRGPEQYF. CDR3 nucleotides: TGTGCCAGCAGCTTGACCGACAGGGGGCCCGAGCAGTACTTC.

The chain employs TRBV6-5 and TRBJ1-4, with no clear D. The V end was cut by 6 bases, the J end by 6 bases, with 14 bases between. Germline V gives CDR1 MNHEY, CDR2 SVGAGI. This CDR3 contains 14 residues. CDR3: CASRPIGGDEKLFF. The CDR3 DNA reads TGTGCCAGCAGGCCAATTGGCGGAGATGAAAAACTGTTTTTT.

The CDR3 here is CASSVRLNPHYEQYF. In DNA form, the CDR3 reads TGTGCCAGCAGCGTCCGACTGAACCCCCACTACGAGCAGTACTTC. The chain joins TRBV7-2 to TRBJ2-7; D not certain. CDR1 is SGHTA and CDR2 is FQGNSA in the germline V gene. Trimming stripped 5 bases from V and 3 bases from J, with 17 bases between. This CDR3 region has 15 residues.

The chain links TRBV7-3 to TRBJ1-5; D perhaps matches TRBD1 (6 bases). Germline V CDR1 and CDR2: SGHTA, FQGTGA. There are 13 residues in the CDR3. The V gene lost 4 bases and the J gene lost 5 bases, with 9 bases spanning the gap. CDR3 bases: TGTGCCAGCAGCTCCTCAGGGGATCAGCCCCAGCATTTT. Residues: CASSSSGDQPQHF.

The chain couples TRBV19 to TRBJ2-7; 8 nucleotides align to TRBD2. This CDR3 is built from 14 residues. Germline loops: CDR1 LNHDA, CDR2 SQIVND (reference sequence). With 2 bases clipped from V and 3 bases from J, the junction kept 3 bases outside the gene matches. Written as DNA, the CDR3 is TGTGCCAGTAGTATACGGCGGGAGGTCTACGAGCAGTACTTC. It translates to CASSIRREVYEQYF.

The rearrangement uses TRBV4-1 and TRBJ2-1; 10 bases line up with TRBD1. Germline CDR1 is MGHRA and CDR2 is YSYEKL. CDR3 size: 13 residues. Germline trimming cut 4 bases from V and 7 bases from J; bases unmatched to any gene: 1. The CDR3, as DNA: TGCGCCAGCAGCCGGACAGGGGGAAATGAGCAGTTCTTC. Translation gives CASSRTGGNEQFF.

The chain joins TRBV4-3 to TRBJ1-2; D not certain. The length of the CDR3 is 16 residues. Germline V gene data show CDR1 as LGHNA and CDR2 as YSLEER. Trimming pared 0 bases from V and 8 bases from J, leaving 19 bases between. CDR3: CASSQDGGLARRGYTF. For the CDR3, the DNA is TGCGCCAGCAGCCAAGATGGTGGTCTCGCGCGCCGCGGCTACACCTTC.

V usage is TRBV27 and J usage is TRBJ1-5, with TRBD1 identical over 9 bases. Looked up from germline, CDR1 is MNHEY and CDR2 is SMNVEV (reference sequence). The junction had 8 bases not matched to a gene; V was cut back by 4 bases and J by 7 bases. The CDR3 totals 15 residues. In nucleotides, the CDR3 is TGTGCCAGCAGTTCGGGACAGGGTGGCGGACAGCCCCAGCATTTT. Protein sequence: CASSSGQGGGQPQHF.

The chain recombines TRBV6-1 with TRBJ1-4; 8 bases align to TRBD1. Trimming removed 1 base from V and 0 bases from J; junction bases left unmatched: 16. CDR1 MNHNS and CDR2 SASEGT come from the germline V gene. The CDR3 is 21 residues long. CDR3 sequence: CASSEVPVGQGTFATNEKLFF. DNA of the CDR3: TGTGCCAGCAGTGAAGTCCCGGTCGGACAGGGAACCTTTGCAACTAATGAAAAACTGTTTTTT.

V usage is TRBV6-5 and J usage is TRBJ1-2; 9 bases fit TRBD1. Per the germline V gene, CDR1 is MNHEY and CDR2 is SVGAGI. The trim removed 6 bases at V and 10 bases at J, leaving 6 bases unmatched. This CDR3 contains 12 residues. The CDR3 loop reads CASSQTGGDYTF. Written as DNA, the CDR3 is TGTGCCAGCAGCCAGACAGGGGGGGACTACACCTTC.

The gene calls are TRBV6-5 and TRBJ2-3, with unresolved D. The CDR3 is 14 amino acids. The V gene lost 0 bases and the J gene lost 6 bases, with 10 bases spanning the gap. Germline CDR1 reads MNHEY; CDR2 reads SVGAGI. The chain's CDR3 is CASSYSPKSDTQYF. CDR3 nucleotides: TGTGCCAGCAGTTACTCCCCTAAATCCGATACGCAGTATTTT.

This rearrangement joins TRBV4-2 to TRBJ1-5; 10 bases are shared with TRBD1. The J segment lost 2 bases and the V segment lost 4 bases, leaving 5 bases of the junction unmatched. Per the germline V gene, CDR1 is LGHNA and CDR2 is YNFKEQ. The CDR3 extends over 16 amino acids. The CDR3 sequence: CASSRSTGGGNQPQHF. The DNA of the CDR3 is TGTGCCAGCAGCCGGTCGACAGGGGGCGGCAATCAGCCCCAGCATTTT.